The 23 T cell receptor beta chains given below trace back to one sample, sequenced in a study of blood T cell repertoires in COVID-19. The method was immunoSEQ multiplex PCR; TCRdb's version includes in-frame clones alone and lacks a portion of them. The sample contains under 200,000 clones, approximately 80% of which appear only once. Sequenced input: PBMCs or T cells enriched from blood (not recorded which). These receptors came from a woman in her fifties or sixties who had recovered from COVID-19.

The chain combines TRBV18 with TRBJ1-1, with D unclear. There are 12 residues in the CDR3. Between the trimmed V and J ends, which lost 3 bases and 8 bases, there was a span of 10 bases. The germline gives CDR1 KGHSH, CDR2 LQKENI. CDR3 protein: CASSPQNQEAFF. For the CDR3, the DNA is TGTGCCAGCTCACCGCAAAATCAGGAAGCTTTCTTT.

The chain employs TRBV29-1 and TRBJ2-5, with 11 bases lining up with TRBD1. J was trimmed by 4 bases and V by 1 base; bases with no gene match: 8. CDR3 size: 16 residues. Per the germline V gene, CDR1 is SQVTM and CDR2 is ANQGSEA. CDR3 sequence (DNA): TGCAGCGTTGAAGGGCCCGGGACAGGGGGTCTAGAGACCCAGTACTTC. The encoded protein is CSVEGPGTGGLETQYF.

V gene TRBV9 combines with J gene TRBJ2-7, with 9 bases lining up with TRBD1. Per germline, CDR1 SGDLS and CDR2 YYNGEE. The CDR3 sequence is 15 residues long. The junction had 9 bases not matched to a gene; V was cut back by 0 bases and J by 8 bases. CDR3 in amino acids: CASSVDWDRDAKQYF. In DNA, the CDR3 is TGTGCCAGCAGCGTAGACTGGGACAGGGATGCCAAGCAGTACTTC.

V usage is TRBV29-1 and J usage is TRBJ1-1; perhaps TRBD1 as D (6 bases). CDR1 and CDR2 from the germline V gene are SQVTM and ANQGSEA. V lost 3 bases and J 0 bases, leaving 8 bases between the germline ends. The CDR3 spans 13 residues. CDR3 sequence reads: CSVETGLNTEAFF. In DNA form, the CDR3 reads TGCAGCGTTGAGACAGGTCTGAACACTGAAGCTTTCTTT. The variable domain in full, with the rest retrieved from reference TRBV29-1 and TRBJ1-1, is SAVISQKPSRDICQRGTSLTIQCQVDSQVTMMFWYRQQPGQSLTLIATANQGSEATYESGFVIDKFPISRPNLTFSTLTVSNMSPEDSSIYLCSVETGLNTEAFFGQGTRLTVV.

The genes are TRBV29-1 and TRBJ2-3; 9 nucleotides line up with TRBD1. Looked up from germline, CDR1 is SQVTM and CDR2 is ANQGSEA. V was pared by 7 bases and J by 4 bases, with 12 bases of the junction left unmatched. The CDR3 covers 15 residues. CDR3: CSGSGTGKGADTQYF. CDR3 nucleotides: TGCAGCGGCTCGGGGACAGGGAAAGGAGCAGATACGCAGTATTTT.

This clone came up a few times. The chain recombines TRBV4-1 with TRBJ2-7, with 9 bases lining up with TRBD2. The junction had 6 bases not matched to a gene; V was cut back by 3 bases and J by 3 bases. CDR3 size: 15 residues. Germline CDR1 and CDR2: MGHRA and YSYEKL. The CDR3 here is CASSHRLAGNYEQYF. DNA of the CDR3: TGCGCCAGCAGCCATAGGCTAGCGGGGAACTACGAGCAGTACTTC.

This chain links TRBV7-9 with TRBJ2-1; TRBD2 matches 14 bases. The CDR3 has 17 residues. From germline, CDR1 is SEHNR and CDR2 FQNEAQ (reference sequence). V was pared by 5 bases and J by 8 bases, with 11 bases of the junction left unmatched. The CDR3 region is CASSPGTSGRGYDEQFF. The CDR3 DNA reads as TGTGCCAGCAGCCCCGGGACTAGCGGGAGAGGATACGATGAGCAGTTCTTC.

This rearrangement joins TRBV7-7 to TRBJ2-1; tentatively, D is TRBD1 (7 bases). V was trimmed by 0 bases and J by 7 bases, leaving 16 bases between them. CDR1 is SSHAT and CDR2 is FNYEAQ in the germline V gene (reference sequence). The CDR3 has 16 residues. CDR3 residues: CASSLAGGAGRNEQFF. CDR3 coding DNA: TGTGCCAGCAGCTTAGCAGGGGGCGCGGGGCGGAATGAGCAGTTCTTC.

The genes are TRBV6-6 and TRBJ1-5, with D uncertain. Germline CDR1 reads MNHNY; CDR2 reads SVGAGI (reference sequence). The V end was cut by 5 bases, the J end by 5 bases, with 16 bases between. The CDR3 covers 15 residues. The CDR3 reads CASSPETTAYQPQHF. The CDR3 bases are TGTGCCAGCAGTCCCGAGACAACTGCTTATCAGCCCCAGCATTTT.

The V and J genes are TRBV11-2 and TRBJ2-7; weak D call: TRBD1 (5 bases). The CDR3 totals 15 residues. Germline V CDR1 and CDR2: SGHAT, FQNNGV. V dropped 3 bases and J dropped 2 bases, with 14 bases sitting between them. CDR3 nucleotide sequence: TGTGCCAGCAGCTTGACGGACAACGGAGCCTACGAGCAGTACTTC. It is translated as CASSLTDNGAYEQYF. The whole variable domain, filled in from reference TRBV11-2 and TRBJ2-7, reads EAGVAQSPRYKIIEKRQSVAFWCNPISGHATLYWYQQILGQGPKLLIQFQNNGVVDDSQLPKDRFSAERLKGVDSTLKIQPAKLEDSAVYLCASSLTDNGAYEQYFGPGTRLTVT.

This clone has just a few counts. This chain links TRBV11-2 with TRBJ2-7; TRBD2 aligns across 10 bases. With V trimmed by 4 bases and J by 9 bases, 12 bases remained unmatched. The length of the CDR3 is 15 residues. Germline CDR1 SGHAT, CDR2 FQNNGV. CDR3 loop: CASSSDGVAGGAQYF. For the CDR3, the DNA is TGTGCCAGCAGCTCCGACGGGGTAGCGGGAGGAGCGCAGTACTTC.

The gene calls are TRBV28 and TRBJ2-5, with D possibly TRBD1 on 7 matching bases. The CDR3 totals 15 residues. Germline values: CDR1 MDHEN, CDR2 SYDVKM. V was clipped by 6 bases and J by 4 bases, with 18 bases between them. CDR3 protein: CASRPADRRGETQYF. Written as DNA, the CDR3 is TGTGCCAGCAGACCCGCGGACAGGCGGGGAGAGACCCAGTACTTC.

DNA of the CDR3: TGTGCCAGCAGTCCGGGACAGGGGAGATCAGAGACCCAGTACTTC. Translation: CASSPGQGRSETQYF. The chain combines TRBV28 with TRBJ2-5, with TRBD1 identical over 10 bases. The CDR3 is 15 amino acids. Trimming took 5 bases from V and 4 from J; bases not matched to a gene: 7. CDR1 MDHEN and CDR2 SYDVKM come from the germline V gene.

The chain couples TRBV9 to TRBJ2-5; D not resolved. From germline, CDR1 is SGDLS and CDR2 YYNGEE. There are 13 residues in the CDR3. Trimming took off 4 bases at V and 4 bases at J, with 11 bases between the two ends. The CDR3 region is CASSPRPGETQYF. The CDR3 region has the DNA TGTGCCAGCAGCCCCCGACCAGGAGAGACCCAGTACTTC.

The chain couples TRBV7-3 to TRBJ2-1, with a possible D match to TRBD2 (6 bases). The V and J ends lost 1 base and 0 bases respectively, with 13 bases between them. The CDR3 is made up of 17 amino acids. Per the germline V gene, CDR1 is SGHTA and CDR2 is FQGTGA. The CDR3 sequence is CASSLNGGAPSYNEQFF. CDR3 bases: TGTGCCAGCAGCTTAAACGGCGGGGCGCCCTCCTACAATGAGCAGTTCTTC.

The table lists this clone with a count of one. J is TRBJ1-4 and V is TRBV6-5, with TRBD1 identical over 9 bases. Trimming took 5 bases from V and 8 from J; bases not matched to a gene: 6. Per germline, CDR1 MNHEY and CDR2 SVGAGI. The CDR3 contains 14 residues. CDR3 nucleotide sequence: TGTGCCAGCAGTCCACAGGGGGCCGAAGAAAAACTGTTTTTT. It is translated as CASSPQGAEEKLFF.

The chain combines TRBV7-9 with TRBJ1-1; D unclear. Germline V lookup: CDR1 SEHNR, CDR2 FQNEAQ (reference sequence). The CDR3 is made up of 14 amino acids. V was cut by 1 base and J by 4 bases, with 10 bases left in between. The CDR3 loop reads CASSLDQGVTEAFF. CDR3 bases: TGTGCCAGCAGCTTAGATCAAGGAGTCACTGAAGCTTTCTTT.

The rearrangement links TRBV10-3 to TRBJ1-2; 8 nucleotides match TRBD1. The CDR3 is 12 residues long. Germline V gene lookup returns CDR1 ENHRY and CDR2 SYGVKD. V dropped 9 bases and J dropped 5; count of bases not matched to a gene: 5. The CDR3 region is CAMGQDTYGYTF. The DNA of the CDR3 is TGTGCCATGGGACAGGACACTTATGGCTACACCTTC.

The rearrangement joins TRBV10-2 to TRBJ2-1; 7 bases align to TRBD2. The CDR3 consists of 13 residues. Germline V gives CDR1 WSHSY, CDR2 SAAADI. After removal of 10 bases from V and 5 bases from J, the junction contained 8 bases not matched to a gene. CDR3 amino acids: CAIGTNRNNEQFF. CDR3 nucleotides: TGCGCCATCGGGACTAACAGAAACAATGAGCAGTTCTTC.

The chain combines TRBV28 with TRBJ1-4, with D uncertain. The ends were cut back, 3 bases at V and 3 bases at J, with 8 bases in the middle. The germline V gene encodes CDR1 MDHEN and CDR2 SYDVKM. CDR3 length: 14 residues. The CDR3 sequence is CASSFQAANEKLFF. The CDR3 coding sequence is TGTGCCAGCAGTTTTCAAGCGGCTAATGAAAAACTGTTTTTT.

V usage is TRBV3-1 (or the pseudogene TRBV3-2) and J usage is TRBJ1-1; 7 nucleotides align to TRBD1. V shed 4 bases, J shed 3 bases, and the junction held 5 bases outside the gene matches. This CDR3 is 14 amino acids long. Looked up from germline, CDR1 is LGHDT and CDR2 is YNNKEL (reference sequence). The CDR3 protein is CASSPQGRDTEAFF. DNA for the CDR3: TGTGCCAGCAGCCCACAGGGGCGTGACACTGAAGCTTTCTTT.

The CDR3 spells CASSGGQINSPLHF. The CDR3 coding sequence is TGTGCCAGCAGCGGAGGACAGATCAATTCACCCCTCCACTTT. The J gene is TRBJ1-6, the V gene TRBV5-6, with D maybe TRBD1 (6 bases). The CDR3 runs to 14 residues. Trimming shortened V by 4 bases and J by 7 bases, and 12 bases separated the two germline ends. The germline V gene encodes CDR1 SGHDT and CDR2 YYEEEE.

The CDR3 here is CASSKGGSPYGYTF. CDR3 in DNA: TGTGCCAGTAGCAAAGGGGGTTCGCCCTATGGCTACACCTTC. The chain employs TRBV19 and TRBJ1-2, with a weak D call TRBD1 (6 bases). Per the germline V gene, CDR1 is LNHDA and CDR2 is SQIVND (reference sequence). There are 14 residues in the CDR3. Trimming left V 6 bases short and J 4 bases short, with 15 bases between.